Listed below are T cell receptor beta chains from one sample, sequenced in a study of Graves' ophthalmopathy and Graves' hyperthyroidism. TCRdb reprocessed the multiplex PCR reads via MiXCR and lists one record per CDR3 protein. The repertoire includes some 350,000 distinct CDR3 sequences, about 17% of them detected once, and 2% to 3% sits in the top ten. The sequenced sample was peripheral blood. The receptors shown here come from an adult woman with stable Graves' hyperthyroidism. The CDR3 runs from the conserved cysteine through the conserved F or W. The D gene is left open where the match is weak. A row's size may be missing; if present it is once, few, many or a size class.

J gene: TRBJ2-7; D gene: .; V gene: TRBV18; clone size: .; CDR3 protein: CASSPRGNEQYF; CDR3 DNA: TGTGCCAGCTCACCACGAGGGAACGAGCAGTACTTC
J gene: TRBJ1-5; D gene: TRBD1; V gene: TRBV4-1; clone size: few; CDR3 protein: CASSQVGTGNQPQHF; CDR3 DNA: TGCGCCAGCAGCCAGGTTGGGACAGGGAATCAGCCCCAGCATTTT
J gene: TRBJ2-2; D gene: TRBD2; V gene: TRBV28; clone size: .; CDR3 protein: CASSPETSGSDGELFF; CDR3 DNA: TGTGCCAGCAGTCCTGAGACTAGCGGGAGTGACGGGGAGCTGTTTTTT
J gene: TRBJ2-7; D gene: TRBD2; V gene: TRBV15; clone size: many; CDR3 protein: CATSRGLAAYEQYF; CDR3 DNA: TGTGCCACCAGCAGAGGACTAGCGGCCTACGAGCAGTACTTC
J gene: TRBJ2-5; D gene: .; V gene: TRBV7-2; clone size: many; CDR3 protein: CASSLVRKETQYF; CDR3 DNA: TGTGCCAGCAGCTTGGTTAGGAAAGAGACCCAGTACTTC
J gene: TRBJ2-2; D gene: .; V gene: TRBV5-1; clone size: .; CDR3 protein: CASSLRGGGTGELFF; CDR3 DNA: TGCGCCAGCAGCTTAAGGGGAGGCGGCACCGGGGAGCTGTTTTTT
J gene: TRBJ1-5; D gene: .; V gene: TRBV6-2/TRBV6-3; clone size: many; CDR3 protein: CASELAGGNQPQHF; CDR3 DNA: TGTGCCAGCGAGTTAGCAGGGGGCAATCAGCCCCAGCATTTT
J gene: TRBJ1-1; D gene: .; V gene: TRBV6-6; clone size: many; CDR3 protein: CASSYFRELEAFF; CDR3 DNA: TGTGCCAGCAGTTATTTCAGGGAGCTTGAAGCTTTCTTT
J gene: TRBJ1-2; D gene: .; V gene: TRBV6-4; clone size: many; CDR3 protein: CASRPTDRAIYGYTF; CDR3 DNA: TGTGCCAGCAGACCCACTGACAGAGCTATCTATGGCTACACCTTC
J gene: TRBJ2-7; D gene: TRBD1; V gene: TRBV5-1; clone size: many; CDR3 protein: CASSWGTPGQELAEQYF; CDR3 DNA: TGCGCCAGCAGCTGGGGAACTCCGGGACAGGAACTCGCCGAGCAGTACTTC
J gene: TRBJ2-5; D gene: .; V gene: TRBV7-2; clone size: .; CDR3 protein: CASSPPTETQYF; CDR3 DNA: TGTGCCAGCAGTCCACCTACCGAGACCCAGTACTTC
J gene: TRBJ1-5; D gene: .; V gene: TRBV20-1; clone size: many; CDR3 protein: CSASTARDNQPQHF; CDR3 DNA: TGCAGTGCTAGTACGGCCAGGGACAATCAGCCCCAGCATTTT
J gene: TRBJ1-1; D gene: .; V gene: TRBV5-5; clone size: many; CDR3 protein: CASSPDWANTEAFF; CDR3 DNA: TGTGCCAGCAGCCCTGACTGGGCGAACACTGAAGCTTTCTTT
J gene: TRBJ1-5; D gene: TRBD1; V gene: TRBV28; clone size: many; CDR3 protein: CASSLFPPGQVYSNQPQHF; CDR3 DNA: TGTGCCAGCAGTTTATTCCCCCCTGGACAGGTTTATAGCAATCAGCCCCAGCATTTT
J gene: TRBJ2-7; D gene: .; V gene: TRBV6-2/TRBV6-3; clone size: .; CDR3 protein: CASSYYPQAEQYF; CDR3 DNA: TGTGCCAGCAGTTACTACCCCCAGGCGGAGCAGTACTTC
J gene: TRBJ2-5; D gene: .; V gene: TRBV20-1; clone size: many; CDR3 protein: CSARARPGPTSVTQYF; CDR3 DNA: TGCAGTGCTAGGGCCCGACCGGGACCGACTTCAGTGACCCAGTACTTC
J gene: TRBJ1-1; D gene: TRBD1; V gene: TRBV10-3; clone size: many; CDR3 protein: CAISVGQAAEAFF; CDR3 DNA: TGTGCCATCAGTGTGGGACAGGCGGCTGAAGCTTTCTTT
J gene: TRBJ1-5; D gene: .; V gene: TRBV7-8; clone size: .; CDR3 protein: CASSSDLGQPQHF; CDR3 DNA: TGTGCCAGCAGCTCCGACCTGGGTCAGCCCCAGCATTTT
J gene: TRBJ1-3; D gene: .; V gene: TRBV6-1; clone size: many; CDR3 protein: CASTPVHGSGNTIYF; CDR3 DNA: TGTGCCAGCACTCCGGTCCATGGATCTGGAAACACCATATATTTT
J gene: TRBJ1-1; D gene: TRBD1; V gene: TRBV12-3/TRBV12-4; clone size: .; CDR3 protein: CASSLSRTGKGTEAFF; CDR3 DNA: TGTGCCAGCAGTTTAAGCCGGACAGGGAAGGGCACTGAAGCTTTCTTT
J gene: TRBJ1-1; D gene: .; V gene: TRBV29-1; clone size: many; CDR3 protein: CSVHGGEDMNTEAFF; CDR3 DNA: TGCAGCGTGCACGGTGGGGAAGACATGAACACTGAAGCTTTCTTT
J gene: TRBJ2-7; D gene: .; V gene: TRBV29-1; clone size: .; CDR3 protein: CSVVGGKLGEQYF; CDR3 DNA: TGCAGCGTAGTTGGGGGGAAACTCGGCGAGCAGTACTTC
J gene: TRBJ2-2; D gene: .; V gene: TRBV10-3; clone size: many; CDR3 protein: CAISETGGRPNTGELFF; CDR3 DNA: TGTGCCATCAGTGAGACTGGGGGCAGACCTAACACCGGGGAGCTGTTTTTT
J gene: TRBJ1-5; D gene: .; V gene: TRBV12-3/TRBV12-4; clone size: many; CDR3 protein: CASSFLKSQPQHF; CDR3 DNA: TGTGCCAGCAGTTTTTTAAAGAGTCAGCCCCAGCATTTT
J gene: TRBJ2-7; D gene: .; V gene: TRBV10-3; clone size: many; CDR3 protein: CAISGQGAYEQYF; CDR3 DNA: TGTGCCATCAGCGGTCAGGGCGCCTACGAGCAGTACTTC
J gene: TRBJ2-2; D gene: TRBD2; V gene: TRBV11-2; clone size: few; CDR3 protein: CASSLGVGLAGVTGELFF; CDR3 DNA: TGTGCCAGCAGCTTAGGGGTTGGACTAGCGGGAGTTACCGGGGAGCTGTTTTTT
J gene: TRBJ1-1; D gene: .; V gene: TRBV4-3; clone size: many; CDR3 protein: CASSQDLTGGVNTEAFF; CDR3 DNA: TGCGCCAGCAGCCAAGATCTAACGGGGGGGGTGAACACTGAAGCTTTCTTT
J gene: TRBJ2-7; D gene: TRBD2; V gene: TRBV27; clone size: .; CDR3 protein: CASKRAGETSLYEQYF; CDR3 DNA: TGTGCCAGCAAGCGGGCGGGGGAAACGAGCCTCTACGAGCAGTACTTC
J gene: TRBJ2-4; D gene: TRBD2; V gene: TRBV19; clone size: many; CDR3 protein: CASSNLAGGGNIQYF; CDR3 DNA: TGTGCCAGTAGTAACCTAGCGGGAGGTGGAAACATTCAGTACTTC
J gene: TRBJ1-2; D gene: .; V gene: TRBV29-1; clone size: many; CDR3 protein: CSGFGSFDGYTF; CDR3 DNA: TGCAGCGGTTTCGGGTCCTTCGATGGCTACACCTTC
J gene: TRBJ1-2; D gene: .; V gene: TRBV30; clone size: many; CDR3 protein: CAWSDPPGDYGYTF; CDR3 DNA: TGTGCCTGGAGTGACCCCCCGGGTGACTATGGCTACACCTTC
J gene: TRBJ2-2; D gene: TRBD2; V gene: TRBV29-1; clone size: many; CDR3 protein: CSVVLAGGRGTGELFF; CDR3 DNA: TGCAGCGTTGTACTAGCGGGCGGCAGGGGCACCGGGGAGCTGTTTTTT